These T cell receptor beta chains were read from a single sample in a study of T cell changes during pregnancy in multiple sclerosis. Repertoires were generated with immunoSEQ multiplex PCR, while TCRdb's copy carries only in-frame clones and drops some. The repertoire includes 45,000 to 60,000 clones, around nine tenths of them detected once, and around 0.4% sits in the top ten. Specimen: CD4+ T cells from peripheral blood mononuclear cells, collected before pregnancy. The receptors were gathered from a female donor with multiple sclerosis, enrolled in a pregnancy study. Both conserved end residues are part of each CDR3. D genes are given only for firm matches. Clone size is not always given. Where it is, it says once, few, many or a class for expanded clones.

J | D | V | size | CDR3 | DNA
TRBJ2-7 | - | TRBV30 | - | CAWSPRGRPHYEQYF | TGTGCCTGGAGTCCCCGGGGGAGACCACACTACGAGCAGTACTTC
TRBJ2-7 | - | TRBV6-1 | - | CASKRGNYEQYF | TGTGCCAGCAAAAGGGGTAACTACGAGCAGTACTTC
TRBJ1-2 | - | TRBV27 | - | CASSLSGQGKYGGYTF | TGTGCCAGCAGTTTATCAGGGCAGGGGAAGTATGGTGGCTACACCTTC
TRBJ2-1 | TRBD2 | TRBV5-1 | - | CASSLVPLAGAGDEQFF | TGCGCCAGCAGCTTGGTTCCACTAGCGGGAGCCGGGGATGAGCAGTTCTTC
TRBJ2-5 | TRBD2 | TRBV7-9 | - | CASSLGGSGKYQETQYF | TGTGCCAGCAGCCTGGGGGGGAGCGGGAAGTACCAAGAGACCCAGTACTTC
TRBJ2-3 | TRBD1 | TRBV7-2 | - | CASSSGQGYTDTQYF | TGTGCCAGCAGCTCCGGACAGGGCTACACAGATACGCAGTATTTT
TRBJ2-1 | - | TRBV6-5 | - | CASSFDWYNEQFF | TGTGCCAGCAGTTTCGACTGGTACAATGAGCAGTTCTTC
TRBJ2-7 | - | TRBV2 | - | CASRDWTGSSYEQYF | TGTGCCAGCAGGGACTGGACTGGGAGCTCCTACGAGCAGTACTTC
TRBJ2-4 | TRBD1 | TRBV7-6 | - | CASSETTGANIQYF | TGTGCCAGCAGCGAGACGACAGGGGCGAACATTCAGTACTTC
TRBJ2-7 | TRBD2 | TRBV5-1 | - | CASSPGLAAGTYEQYF | TGCGCCAGCAGCCCGGGACTAGCGGCCGGCACCTACGAGCAGTACTTC
TRBJ2-3 | TRBD1 | TRBV19 | - | CASRRGDRGRTDTQYF | TGTGCCAGTAGGAGGGGGGACAGGGGGCGCACAGATACGCAGTATTTT
TRBJ2-1 | - | TRBV30 | once | CACQGSGSYNEQFF | TGTGCCTGTCAAGGGTCAGGGTCCTACAATGAGCAGTTCTTC
TRBJ2-2 | - | TRBV7-6 | - | CASSLNVQRSTGELFF | TGTGCCAGCAGCTTAAATGTCCAGCGATCCACCGGGGAGCTGTTTTTT
TRBJ2-6 | - | TRBV7-3 | - | CASSPRLGAGANVLTF | TGTGCCAGCAGCCCCCGACTCGGAGCTGGGGCCAACGTCCTGACTTTC
TRBJ2-7 | TRBD2 | TRBV10-2 | - | CASTTGGGQYF | TGCGCCAGCACCACGGGAGGGGGGCAGTACTTC
TRBJ2-5 | TRBD2 | TRBV5-1 | - | CASSLPQLAGAGGETQYF | TGCGCCAGCAGCTTACCACAACTAGCGGGAGCCGGGGGAGAGACCCAGTACTTC
TRBJ2-5 | TRBD1 | TRBV2 | - | CASSGQGAEAYF | TGTGCCAGCAGTGGGCAGGGGGCGGAGGCGTACTTC
TRBJ1-2 | TRBD1 | TRBV7-6 | once | CASSLAGGQGGYGYTF | TGTGCCAGCAGCTTAGCGGGGGGACAGGGGGGTTATGGCTACACCTTC
TRBJ2-1 | TRBD2 | TRBV5-1 | few | CASSLDQRGYNEQFF | TGCGCCAGCAGCTTGGACCAGCGGGGCTACAATGAGCAGTTCTTC
TRBJ1-3 | TRBD1 | TRBV18 | once | CASSPNRGAGNTIYF | TGTGCCAGCTCACCAAACAGGGGGGCTGGAAACACCATATATTTT
TRBJ2-1 | - | TRBV7-2 | - | CASSWGGARPNEQFF | TGTGCCAGCAGCTGGGGGGGGGCTAGGCCCAATGAGCAGTTCTTC